This T cell receptor beta chain came from a study of blood T cell repertoires in COVID-19. Study in general: Donors in the United States, Italy and Spain gave samples during acute or convalescent COVID-19. From T cells, B-cell-depleted T cells, or PBMCs came the material, which was cDNA or gDNA.

Per germline, CDR1 SGHAT and CDR2 FQNNGV. The V segment lost 4 bases and the J segment 7 bases; nucleotides outside the gene matches: 8. The CDR3 totals 14 residues. Authors' data handling: Researchers report that nucleated cell counts were estimated from reference gene primer amplification. Profiled with immunoSEQ multiplex PCR; TCRdb holds only in-frame clones, not every one. Clone size and the V and J calls come from that table; the DNA yielded D and trimming. The sample includes 250,000 to 400,000 clones, 85% to 90% of them seen just once. The sequencing input was peripheral blood. V usage is TRBV11-2 and J usage is TRBJ1-1, with 8 bases that match TRBD1. The receptor was isolated from a woman aged 25-40 years with COVID-19, enrolled during active disease. CDR3: CASSSNRGAFEAFF. CDR3 sequence (DNA): TGTGCCAGCAGCTCCAACAGGGGGGCCTTTGAAGCTTTCTTT.